This T cell receptor (beta chain) originates from a study of regulatory T cells. Regarding the study as a whole: Patient repertoires had restricted TRB V-J pairs and skewed V and J usage, most in Tregs. Control CD8+ cells showed a nonsignificant trend toward higher Shannon entropy than patient CD8+ cells.

The PCR used 52 TRBV and 13 TRBJ primers. Data came from immunoSEQ multiplex PCR; TCRdb stores just in-frame clones and leaves some out. Of 21,000 or so clones in the sample, roughly 93% were seen once. With 1 base removed from V and 5 bases from J, the gap between germline ends came to 11 bases. This CDR3 has 14 residues. Looked up from germline, CDR1 is SEHNR and CDR2 is FQNEAQ (reference sequence). A note on this clone: Its target is unknown. Different DNA sequences within this sample yield the same CDR3.

Patients, 2 to 39 years old, had expanded memory T-cell proportions. Sequenced sample: CD8+ T cells sorted from blood. The chain links TRBV7-9 to TRBJ2-5, with a tentative D call TRBD1 (5 bases). The receptor was isolated from a child aged 2 to 10 with CD3G deficiency. CDR3 DNA: TGTGCCAGCAGCTTAGTAGGGGCGAGGGAGACCCAGTACTTC. Its protein product is CASSLVGARETQYF.